One and the same sample provided the 32 T cell receptor beta chains below, sequenced in a study of blood T cell repertoires in COVID-19 (dated by TCRdb to about 2020). Receptors were amplified or captured by the immunoSEQ multiplex PCR assay. TCRdb limited this immuneACCESS table to in-frame rearrangements with V and J called. A share of clones is missing; checked studies link under half to unresolved V genes, and the rest is unexplained. The sample data list around 180,000 clones, and 84% of these were observed just once. The ten biggest clones cover roughly 6.3% of the sample. The source material was peripheral blood. These receptors came from a human donor in a cohort sampled during active COVID-19.

The V call is TRBV14, the J call TRBJ2-3; D gene ambiguous. V was cut by 6 bases and J by 3 bases, with 10 bases left in between. CDR3 length: 13 residues. The germline V gene has CDR1 SGHDN and CDR2 FVKESK. The CDR3 here is CASRPPGTDTQYF. For the CDR3, the DNA is TGTGCCAGCAGACCCCCCGGGACAGATACGCAGTATTTT.

The chain joins TRBV29-1 to TRBJ1-1; TRBD1 is a possible D gene (5 bases). The CDR3 loop spans 13 amino acids. Germline-derived CDR1 and CDR2 are SQVTM and ANQGSEA. V dropped 6 bases and J dropped 4 bases, with 15 bases sitting between them. The chain's CDR3 is CSVTPGTGTEAFF. In DNA, the CDR3 is TGCAGCGTGACACCAGGGACTGGCACTGAAGCTTTCTTT.

This clone was seen more than once but under ten times. V usage is TRBV5-6 and J usage is TRBJ1-2, with 10 bases lining up with TRBD1. V shed 2 bases, J shed 7 bases, and the junction held 5 bases outside the gene matches. Germline V CDR1 and CDR2: SGHDT, YYEEEE. The CDR3 sequence is 14 residues long. The CDR3 is CASSLMTGGSGYTF. CDR3 nucleotides: TGTGCCAGCAGCTTAATGACAGGGGGCAGTGGCTACACCTTC.

About this clone: This sample includes further DNA sequences coding for the same CDR3. The chain employs TRBV5-1 and TRBJ2-1; 11 nucleotides match TRBD2. Germline CDR1 SGHRS, CDR2 YFSETQ. The CDR3 is 15 residues long. V dropped 0 bases and J dropped 9; count of bases not matched to a gene: 5. The CDR3 nucleotides are TGCGCCAGCAGCTTGGCCGTAGCGGGGGGGGGTGAGCAGTTCTTC. Translating it yields CASSLAVAGGGEQFF.

V and J are TRBV5-1 and TRBJ2-6; the D is unclear. Trimming removed 6 bases at V and 0 bases at J, with 16 bases between. This CDR3 has 17 residues. The germline V gene has CDR1 SGHRS and CDR2 YFSETQ. The CDR3 nucleotides read TGCGCCAGCACCCAGACGAACAGCAGCTCTGGGGCCAACGTCCTGACTTTC. Translating gives CASTQTNSSSGANVLTF.

This clone was seen only a few times. Other DNA sequences of this sample code for an identical CDR3. The chain links TRBV18 to TRBJ1-1; TRBD1 aligns across 7 bases. Germline-derived CDR1 and CDR2 are KGHSH and LQKENI. The ends lost 6 bases at V and 2 bases at J; junction bases unmatched: 6. This CDR3 comprises 14 residues. The chain's CDR3 is CASSLTGRNTEAFF. The CDR3 nucleotides read TGTGCCAGCTCCCTGACAGGGAGAAACACTGAAGCTTTCTTT. Filled out from reference TRBV18 and TRBJ1-1, the complete variable domain reads NAGVMQNPRHLVRRRGQEARLRCSPMKGHSHVYWYRQLPEEGLKFMVYLQKENIIDESGMPKERFSAEFPKEGPSILRIQQVVRGDSAAYFCASSLTGRNTEAFFGQGTRLTVV.

The CDR3 loop is CAWSTAGELFF. The CDR3 region has the DNA TGTGCCTGGAGTACGGCCGGGGAGCTGTTTTTT. V is TRBV30 and J is TRBJ2-2; D is unclear. The V and J ends lost 2 bases and 6 bases respectively, with 4 bases between them. CDR3 length equals 11 residues. The germline V gene has CDR1 GTSNPN and CDR2 SVGIG (reference sequence).

The CDR3 DNA reads as TGTGCCAGCAGCTTGACAGGTGAAGCTTTCTTT. Its translation is CASSLTGEAFF. This chain uses TRBV11-2 with TRBJ1-1; TRBD1 is a possible D gene (6 bases). Germline V gene sequence: CDR1 SGHAT, CDR2 FQNNGV. V was cut by 3 bases and J by 7 bases, with 6 bases left in between. This CDR3 is built from 11 residues.

The J gene is TRBJ2-2, the V gene TRBV6-4, with a possible D match to TRBD1 (5 bases). Trimming cost V 1 base and J 4 bases, with 16 bases left between them. Germline V gives CDR1 MRHNA, CDR2 SNTAGT. The CDR3 covers 17 residues. CDR3 region: CASSDLAGKGPTGELFF. The CDR3 coding sequence is TGTGCCAGCAGTGACTTGGCAGGGAAAGGCCCCACCGGGGAGCTGTTTTTT.

V usage is TRBV3-1 (or the pseudogene TRBV3-2) and J usage is TRBJ2-7; D is possibly TRBD1 (6 bases). The CDR3 totals 15 residues. V gave up 1 base and J gave up 2 bases, with 12 bases separating them. Germline V gene data show CDR1 as LGHDT and CDR2 as YNNKEL (reference sequence). CDR3 amino acids: CASSQVGQKAYEQYF. CDR3 sequence (DNA): TGTGCCAGCAGCCAAGTTGGACAGAAAGCCTACGAGCAGTACTTC.

The chain links TRBV11-1 to TRBJ2-3; D not certain. Between the trimmed V and J ends, which lost 5 bases and 1 base, there was a span of 7 bases. The CDR3 contains 13 residues. CDR1 is SGHAT, CDR2 FQDESV, per germline (reference sequence). Written as DNA, the CDR3 is TGTGCCAGCAGCCAAGTAGGCACAGATACGCAGTATTTT. This gives the protein CASSQVGTDTQYF. The variable domain in full, with the rest retrieved from reference TRBV11-1 and TRBJ2-3, is EAEVAQSPRYKITEKSQAVAFWCDPISGHATLYWYRQILGQGPELLVQFQDESVVDDSQLPKDRFSAERLKGVDSTLKIQPAELGDSAMYLCASSQVGTDTQYFGPGTRLTVL.

The chain has TRBV10-3 and TRBJ2-3; 8 positions agree with TRBD2. The V segment lost 2 bases and the J segment 4 bases; nucleotides outside the gene matches: 5. The germline gives CDR1 ENHRY, CDR2 SYGVKD. The CDR3 sequence is 15 residues long. Here the CDR3 DNA reads TGTGCCATCAGTGAGCCCGGGGGGGCGGCAGATACGCAGTATTTT. It is translated as CAISEPGGAADTQYF.

The chain is built from TRBV5-4 and TRBJ2-1; D possibly corresponds to TRBD2 (6 bases). CDR1 SGHNT and CDR2 YYREEE come from the germline V gene (reference sequence). V was clipped by 4 bases and J by 10 bases, with 12 bases between them. There are 12 residues in the CDR3. The chain's CDR3 is CASSPGGREQFF. Here the CDR3 DNA reads TGTGCCAGCAGCCCCGGGGGACGGGAGCAGTTCTTC.

The chain recombines TRBV9 with TRBJ1-1; 7 bases are a match to TRBD1. CDR3 length equals 15 residues. Germline lookup yields CDR1 SGDLS and CDR2 YYNGEE. V shed 4 bases and J 4 bases; nucleotides not matched to a gene: 10. The CDR3: CASSSTGVQITEAFF. Here the CDR3 DNA reads TGTGCCAGCAGCTCTACAGGGGTACAGATCACTGAAGCTTTCTTT.

The chain couples TRBV7-9 to TRBJ2-3; 9 positions match TRBD2. V was clipped by 5 bases and J by 3 bases; unmatched bases: 9. Germline V gives CDR1 SEHNR, CDR2 FQNEAQ (reference sequence). CDR3 size: 16 residues. The CDR3: CASSPTAGGTTDTQYF. The DNA of the CDR3 is TGTGCCAGCAGCCCTACAGCGGGGGGCACAACAGATACGCAGTATTTT.

This clone was detected once. The chain links TRBV5-6 to TRBJ1-1; tentatively, D is TRBD1 (6 bases). CDR1 is SGHDT, CDR2 YYEEEE, per germline. The CDR3 loop spans 14 amino acids. The V end was cut by 3 bases, the J end by 0 bases, with 9 bases between. The CDR3 DNA sequence: TGTGCCAGCAGCTCGGGACACATGAACACTGAAGCTTTCTTT. Protein sequence: CASSSGHMNTEAFF. Based on the CDR3 plus reference TRBV5-6 and TRBJ1-1, the full variable domain is DAGVTQSPTHLIKTRGQQVTLRCSPKSGHDTVSWYQQALGQGPQFIFQYYEEEERQRGNFPDRFSGHQFPNYSSELNVNALLLGDSALYLCASSSGHMNTEAFFGQGTRLTVV.

V gene TRBV30 combines with J gene TRBJ2-1, with D possibly TRBD1 on 5 matching bases. Germline-derived CDR1 and CDR2 are GTSNPN and SVGIG (reference sequence). The CDR3 totals 14 residues. Trimming took off 1 base at V and 9 bases at J, with 16 bases between the two ends. DNA for the CDR3: TGTGCCTGGAGTGAGGTAGGGGTTGGGGCTGAGCAGTTCTTC. It translates to CAWSEVGVGAEQFF.

The chain combines TRBV3-1 (or the pseudogene TRBV3-2) with TRBJ1-4; TRBD1 might be the D (5 bases). Germline-derived CDR1 and CDR2 are LGHDT and YNNKEL (reference sequence). The CDR3 loop spans 14 amino acids. V lost 0 bases, J lost 10 bases, and 12 bases lay in between. This CDR3 reads CASSQDLRGGKLFF. The CDR3 nucleotides read TGTGCCAGCAGCCAAGATCTTCGGGGGGGAAAACTGTTTTTT.

The V gene is TRBV6-5, the J gene TRBJ1-3, with a possible D match to TRBD1 (6 bases). This CDR3 is built from 16 residues. Trimming stripped 4 bases from V and 0 bases from J, with 13 bases between. Per germline, CDR1 MNHEY and CDR2 SVGAGI. The CDR3 sequence: CASSSLGGASGNTIYF. DNA of the CDR3: TGTGCCAGCAGTTCCCTGGGGGGGGCCTCTGGAAACACCATATATTTT.

A few counts support this clone. The chain uses TRBV9 and TRBJ2-1; 13 nucleotides agree with TRBD2. V lost 5 bases and J lost 4; bases outside the gene matches: 6. CDR3 size: 16 residues. Germline-derived CDR1 and CDR2 are SGDLS and YYNGEE. The CDR3 DNA reads TGTGCCAGCAGTGATACTAGCGGGGGGGAATACAATGAGCAGTTCTTC. As protein: CASSDTSGGEYNEQFF.

The chain has TRBV19 and TRBJ1-5; 11 nucleotides agree with TRBD1. V shed 4 bases, J shed 6 bases, and the junction held 2 bases outside the gene matches. The CDR3 totals 14 residues. Germline-derived CDR1 and CDR2 are LNHDA and SQIVND (reference sequence). The chain's CDR3 is CASSKGQGVQPQHF. DNA for the CDR3: TGTGCCAGTAGTAAGGGACAGGGGGTTCAGCCCCAGCATTTT.

V gene TRBV15 combines with J gene TRBJ2-1; no definite D call. The CDR3 loop spans 13 amino acids. Germline CDR1 and CDR2: LNHNV and YYDKDF (reference sequence). V was cut by 4 bases and J by 6 bases, with 10 bases left in between. The CDR3 sequence is CATSILSSNEQFF. CDR3 bases: TGTGCCACCAGCATCTTATCTAGCAATGAGCAGTTCTTC.

Written as DNA, the CDR3 is TGTGCCAGCAGCTTAGCAGGGGCCAACGAGCAGTACTTC. Amino acids: CASSLAGANEQYF. This chain joins TRBV7-9 and TRBJ2-7; maybe TRBD1 (5 bases). Germline V gene sequence: CDR1 SEHNR, CDR2 FQNEAQ (reference sequence). The CDR3 loop spans 13 amino acids. V dropped 0 bases and J dropped 5 bases, with 8 bases sitting between them.

The rearrangement links TRBV30 to TRBJ1-1; 9 nucleotides align to TRBD1. Germline V gene data show CDR1 as GTSNPN and CDR2 as SVGIG (reference sequence). Trimming at V came to 8 bases and at J to 1 base, leaving 5 bases not matched to a gene. The CDR3 is 13 amino acids. The CDR3 DNA reads TGTGCCGGGGACAGGGACACGAACACTGAAGCTTTCTTT. Its translation: CAGDRDTNTEAFF.

The chain joins TRBV19 to TRBJ1-5; D possibly corresponds to TRBD1 (5 bases). Germline assignment: CDR1 LNHDA and CDR2 SQIVND (reference sequence). Trimming took off 4 bases at V and 0 bases at J, with 16 bases between the two ends. The CDR3 sequence is 17 residues long. For the CDR3, the DNA is TGTGCCAGTAGTAGGGGCCTGGGCTTCCCTAGCAATCAGCCCCAGCATTTT. This gives the protein CASSRGLGFPSNQPQHF.

The rearrangement links TRBV19 to TRBJ2-1; possibly TRBD1 for D (6 bases). The V end was cut by 0 bases, the J end by 7 bases, with 13 bases between. The CDR3 has 15 residues. Germline V gives CDR1 LNHDA, CDR2 SQIVND (reference sequence). CDR3 sequence reads: CASSIDLTGSNEQFF. CDR3 in DNA: TGTGCCAGTAGTATAGATTTGACAGGTTCTAATGAGCAGTTCTTC. Full variable domain (outside the CDR3, taken from reference TRBV19 and TRBJ2-1): DGGITQSPKYLFRKEGQNVTLSCEQNLNHDAMYWYRQDPGQGLRLIYYSQIVNDFQKGDIAEGYSVSREKKESFPLTVTSAQKNPTAFYLCASSIDLTGSNEQFFGPGTRLTVL.

The rearrangement links TRBV18 to TRBJ1-4; 7 nucleotides align to TRBD1. J lost 5 bases, V lost 6 bases, and 6 bases had no gene match. The CDR3 is 14 residues long. CDR1 and CDR2 from the germline V gene are KGHSH and LQKENI. The CDR3 loop reads CASSPGQLNEKLFF. The DNA for the CDR3 is TGTGCCAGCTCGCCGGGACAGCTAAATGAAAAACTGTTTTTT.

The chain joins TRBV10-1 to TRBJ2-3, with a weak D call TRBD2 (5 bases). The CDR3 has 16 amino acids. The V gene's germline CDR1 is WNHNN and CDR2 SYGVQD (reference sequence). Trimming left V 8 bases short and J 1 base short, with 19 bases between. CDR3 in amino acids: CASPARGQYCTDTQYF. The CDR3 nucleotides read TGCGCCAGCCCCGCGAGAGGGCAGTATTGCACAGATACGCAGTATTTT.

This clone occurred a few times. The chain employs TRBV12-3 or TRBV12-4 and TRBJ1-1; no firm D call. The CDR3 has 13 residues. V lost 5 bases and J lost 0, with 7 bases in between. CDR3: CASSDMLNTEAFF. Here the CDR3 DNA reads TGTGCCAGCAGTGACATGCTGAACACTGAAGCTTTCTTT.

The chain is built from TRBV2 and TRBJ2-1; possible D gene TRBD1, 6 bases. V lost 5 bases to trimming and J lost 4 bases, with 15 bases between them. CDR1 and CDR2 (germline): SNHLY, FYNNEI. The CDR3 is 15 residues long. For the CDR3, the DNA is TGTGCCAGCAGTCCGCACAGGGACCCTTACAATGAGCAGTTCTTC. Translated: CASSPHRDPYNEQFF.

This sequence joins TRBV30 and TRBJ2-7; TRBD1 matches at 7 bases. CDR1 and CDR2 from the germline V gene are GTSNPN and SVGIG (reference sequence). This CDR3 has 14 amino acids. The trim removed 3 bases at V and 3 bases at J, leaving 8 bases unmatched. CDR3 in amino acids: CAWSADRHNYEQYF. In DNA, the CDR3 is TGTGCCTGGAGCGCGGACAGGCATAACTACGAGCAGTACTTC.

The gene calls are TRBV9 and TRBJ2-3; the match to TRBD2 covers 7 bases. The CDR3 contains 14 residues. V dropped 3 bases and J dropped 2; count of bases not matched to a gene: 3. Per germline, CDR1 SGDLS and CDR2 YYNGEE. For the CDR3, the DNA is TGTGCCAGCAGCGGAGCGGGGTTCACAGATACGCAGTATTTT. Translating gives CASSGAGFTDTQYF.